This TCR beta chain stems from a study of T cell responses to AZD1222 COVID-19 vaccine. V was clipped by 5 bases and J by 1 base; unmatched bases: 5. CDR1 is SGHNT, CDR2 YYREEE, per germline (reference sequence). The length of the CDR3 is 14 residues. Only in-frame clones appear in the TCRdb table, and some are missing; sequencing was by immunoSEQ multiplex PCR. This sample has approximately 140,000 clones; around 90% occur once, and the top ten carry more than 3%. This clone is a singleton in its sample. The chain uses TRBV5-4 and TRBJ2-7, with 8 positions matching TRBD1. The TCR sequence derives from an adult who received the AZD1222 COVID-19 vaccine. Sample: peripheral blood, taken 28 days after the second AZD1222 dose. The chain's CDR3 is CASRQDRASYEQYF. The CDR3 DNA reads TGTGCCAGCAGACAGGACAGGGCGTCCTACGAGCAGTACTTC.